This T cell receptor beta chain was identified in a study of cytotoxic CD8 clonotypes in ibrutinib-treated CLL. TCRdb's table, derived via immunoSEQ multiplex PCR, lists solely in-frame clones and lacks some. This sample has 40,000 or so clones, with nearly 70% found just once. Trimming removed 7 bases from V and 9 bases from J; junction bases left unmatched: 9. The CDR3 extends over 15 amino acids. CDR1 is MNHEY and CDR2 is SVGAGI in the germline V gene. The sequence came from a human donor with chronic lymphocytic leukemia. The sequencing here drew on PBMCs, taken after 12 months of ibrutinib treatment. The rearrangement links TRBV6-5 to TRBJ2-1, with 13 bases that match TRBD2. The CDR3 here is CASTPGLAGRGEQFF. CDR3 DNA sequence: TGTGCCAGCACCCCGGGACTAGCGGGAAGGGGTGAGCAGTTCTTC.